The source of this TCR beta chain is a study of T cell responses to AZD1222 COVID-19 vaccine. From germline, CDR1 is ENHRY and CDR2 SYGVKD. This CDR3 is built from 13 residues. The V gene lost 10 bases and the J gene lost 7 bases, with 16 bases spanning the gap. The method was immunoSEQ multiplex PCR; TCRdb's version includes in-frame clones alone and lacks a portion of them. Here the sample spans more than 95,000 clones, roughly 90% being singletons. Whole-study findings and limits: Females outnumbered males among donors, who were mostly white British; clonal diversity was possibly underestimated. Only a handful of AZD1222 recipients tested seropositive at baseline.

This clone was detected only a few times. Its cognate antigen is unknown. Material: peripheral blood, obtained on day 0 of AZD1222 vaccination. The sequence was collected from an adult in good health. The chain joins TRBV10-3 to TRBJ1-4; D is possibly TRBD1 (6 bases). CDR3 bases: TGTGCCACCCAAGGGGGAGGCGGTGAAAAACTGTTTTTT. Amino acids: CATQGGGGEKLFF.